The 21 T cell receptor beta chains below were found in one sample sequenced in a study of shared clonotypes between healthy human individuals. Produced via immunoSEQ multiplex PCR; TCRdb's table is partial and in-frame only. The repertoire holds 1,500,000 or so clones, with 98% as singletons. Specimen: naive CD4+ T cells sorted from blood. Indicated subset: CD45RA+ positively selected. These TCRs come from a man aged 25 to 40 in good health.

The V and J genes are TRBV6-5 and TRBJ2-5, with D possibly TRBD2 on 6 matching bases. CDR3 length equals 15 residues. V gave up 2 bases and J gave up 6 bases, with 16 bases separating them. The germline CDR1 and CDR2 sequences are MNHEY and SVGAGI. The CDR3 loop is CASSYGGEVEKTQYF. CDR3 sequence (DNA): TGTGCCAGCAGTTACGGCGGGGAGGTCGAGAAGACCCAGTACTTC.

The gene calls are TRBV5-5 and TRBJ2-7; the match to TRBD1 covers 9 bases. Germline CDR1 reads SGHKS; CDR2 reads YYEKEE (reference sequence). The length of the CDR3 is 18 residues. After removal of 3 bases from V and 3 bases from J, the junction contained 16 bases not matched to a gene. Here the CDR3 DNA reads TGTGCCAGCAGCTCCCCCGGGACAGGGTCATTTTATCGCTACGAGCAGTACTTC. It is translated as CASSSPGTGSFYRYEQYF.

The CDR3 DNA reads as TGTGCCAGCAGTGGGGGAGTTAGGCAAGAGACCCAGTACTTC. This translates into CASSGGVRQETQYF. The chain links TRBV28 to TRBJ2-5, with D perhaps being TRBD1 or TRBD2 (5 bases each). Per germline, CDR1 MDHEN and CDR2 SYDVKM. The CDR3 is made up of 14 amino acids. V dropped 5 bases and J dropped 2 bases, with 12 bases sitting between them. Full variable domain (rest looked up from reference TRBV28 and TRBJ2-5): DVKVTQSSRYLVKRTGEKVFLECVQDMDHENMFWYRQDPGLGLRLIYFSYDVKMKEKGDIPEGYSVSREKKERFSLILESASTNQTSMYLCASSGGVRQETQYFGPGTRLLVL.

This sequence joins TRBV18 and TRBJ2-2, with TRBD1 identical over 7 bases. This CDR3 is 15 amino acids long. The germline V gene has CDR1 KGHSH and CDR2 LQKENI. J gave up 6 bases and V 3 bases, and 7 bases lay outside the gene matches. In DNA, the CDR3 is TGTGCCAGCTCACCGACAGGGTTTGGCGCCGGGGAGCTGTTTTTT. This codes for CASSPTGFGAGELFF.

The V and J genes are TRBV18 and TRBJ2-5, with D perhaps matching TRBD1 (6 bases). Trimming removed 3 bases from V and 1 base from J, with 12 bases in between. This CDR3 is built from 15 residues. CDR1 is KGHSH and CDR2 is LQKENI in the germline V gene. CDR3 nucleotides: TGTGCCAGCTCACCCCTGGGGGCAGGCCAAGAGACCCAGTACTTC. It encodes CASSPLGAGQETQYF.

This chain uses TRBV5-1 with TRBJ2-1; D is perhaps TRBD1 (6 bases). V was shortened by 1 base and J by 7 bases, with 12 bases between the two germline ends. Germline V gene data show CDR1 as SGHRS and CDR2 as YFSETQ. The CDR3 is 14 amino acids. In DNA, the CDR3 is TGCGCCAGCAGCTTGAATTTAAGGGGGAATGAGCAGTTCTTC. Amino acid sequence: CASSLNLRGNEQFF.

The DNA for the CDR3 is TGTGCCAGCAGTTACTCGTATAAAGCGTATGAGCAGTTCTTC. It yields the protein CASSYSYKAYEQFF. J is TRBJ2-1 and V is TRBV6-7; no clear D gene. TRBV6-7 is treated as an ORF (open reading frame) with a function not yet certain. Trimming removed 0 bases from V and 8 bases from J, with 11 bases in between. The length of the CDR3 is 14 residues.

CDR3 bases: TGTGCCAGCTCACCACTAGCGGGGGGAGATACGCAGTATTTT. Translated, it gives CASSPLAGGDTQYF. The rearrangement links TRBV18 to TRBJ2-3, with 10 bases matching TRBD2. The CDR3 loop spans 14 amino acids. Germline values: CDR1 KGHSH, CDR2 LQKENI. J lost 5 bases, V lost 1 base, and 0 bases had no gene match.

This clone occurred once. This chain joins TRBV19 and TRBJ2-2; D is undetermined. Trimming shortened V by 8 bases and J by 1 base, and 8 bases separated the two germline ends. CDR1 is LNHDA and CDR2 is SQIVND in the germline V gene (reference sequence). The CDR3 is made up of 13 amino acids. The CDR3 coding sequence is TGTGCCAGTGAGGCTGGGAACACCGGGGAGCTGTTTTTT. Translation: CASEAGNTGELFF. The entire variable domain, with the rest obtained from reference TRBV19 and TRBJ2-2, is as follows: DGGITQSPKYLFRKEGQNVTLSCEQNLNHDAMYWYRQDPGQGLRLIYYSQIVNDFQKGDIAEGYSVSREKKESFPLTVTSAQKNPTAFYLCASEAGNTGELFFGEGSRLTVL.

The rearrangement joins TRBV7-8 to TRBJ2-7; D is unresolved. The CDR3 sequence is 16 residues long. The germline V gene encodes CDR1 SGHVS and CDR2 FQNEAQ. V gave up 5 bases and J gave up 2 bases, with 19 bases separating them. CDR3 region: CASSPVRQRPTYEQYF. The CDR3 bases are TGTGCCAGCAGCCCCGTCCGCCAGCGACCCACCTACGAGCAGTACTTC.

The V call is TRBV14, the J call TRBJ2-5; no reliable D call. The CDR3 contains 15 residues. Trimming cost V 2 bases and J 5 bases, with 15 bases left between them. Looked up from germline, CDR1 is SGHDN and CDR2 is FVKESK. The DNA for the CDR3 is TGTGCCAGCAGCCAATGGGTACCCGGGTACGAGACCCAGTACTTC. It yields the protein CASSQWVPGYETQYF.

The chain joins TRBV11-2 to TRBJ1-2; D not certain. Germline V gives CDR1 SGHAT, CDR2 FQNNGV. This CDR3 contains 14 residues. The V and J ends lost 5 bases and 4 bases respectively, with 14 bases between them. The CDR3 nucleotides are TGTGCCAGCAGCCCTCGGGAGTTAGTCTATGGCTACACCTTC. It encodes CASSPRELVYGYTF.

The J gene is TRBJ2-1, the V gene TRBV9; 7 positions match TRBD1. V shed 4 bases and J 1 base; nucleotides not matched to a gene: 8. The V gene's germline CDR1 is SGDLS and CDR2 YYNGEE. The CDR3 loop spans 16 amino acids. This CDR3 reads CASSLTGEISYNEQFF. Here the CDR3 DNA reads TGTGCCAGCAGCTTAACAGGGGAAATTTCCTACAATGAGCAGTTCTTC.

This chain uses TRBV6-1 with TRBJ1-5; D perhaps matches TRBD1 (5 bases). Trimming stripped 0 bases from V and 7 bases from J, with 22 bases between. Germline values: CDR1 MNHNS, CDR2 SASEGT. This CDR3 region has 18 residues. The CDR3: CASSEALPKGVWEQPQHF. The CDR3 region has the DNA TGTGCCAGCAGTGAAGCGCTGCCAAAAGGGGTATGGGAGCAGCCCCAGCATTTT.

V gene TRBV19 combines with J gene TRBJ2-2; D gene ambiguous. V lost 7 bases and J lost 2, with 14 bases in between. The CDR3 is 15 amino acids. CDR1 is LNHDA, CDR2 SQIVND, per germline (reference sequence). The CDR3 spells CASTTRVQNTGELFF. The CDR3 DNA is TGTGCCAGTACTACAAGGGTGCAAAACACCGGGGAGCTGTTTTTT.

About this clone: The sample has other DNA sequences that encode this CDR3 too. V is TRBV7-3 and J is TRBJ2-2; maybe TRBD1 (5 bases). Germline CDR1 is SGHTA and CDR2 is FQGTGA. Trimming removed 3 bases at V and 5 bases at J, with 7 bases between. This CDR3 has 13 residues. Written as DNA, the CDR3 is TGTGCCAGCAGCTTGTCAGGGACCGGGGAGCTGTTTTTT. Translation: CASSLSGTGELFF.

The gene calls are TRBV18 and TRBJ2-7; weak D call: TRBD2 (6 bases). V was clipped by 1 base and J by 3 bases, with 16 bases between them. The CDR3 has 16 amino acids. The germline CDR1 and CDR2 sequences are KGHSH and LQKENI. As DNA, the CDR3 is TGTGCCAGCTCACCACTTGCTAATAGCGGAAACTACGAGCAGTACTTC. Its protein product is CASSPLANSGNYEQYF.

This chain joins TRBV19 and TRBJ2-7; tentative D call: TRBD2 (5 bases). The ends were cut back, 4 bases at V and 3 bases at J, with 10 bases in the middle. The CDR3 has 13 amino acids. Germline CDR1 and CDR2: LNHDA and SQIVND (reference sequence). The CDR3 bases are TGTGCCAGTAGTACCCGGGGTTACTACGAGCAGTACTTC. Its translation: CASSTRGYYEQYF.

The chain couples TRBV28 to TRBJ1-1, with D unresolved. Germline loops: CDR1 MDHEN, CDR2 SYDVKM. The CDR3 is 14 residues long. V was shortened by 3 bases and J by 3 bases, with 11 bases between the two germline ends. The CDR3 here is CASSFFRTYTEAFF. Here the CDR3 DNA reads TGTGCCAGCAGTTTTTTTCGGACTTACACTGAAGCTTTCTTT.

The chain uses TRBV28 and TRBJ2-7; TRBD1 matches at 10 bases. The CDR3 spans 15 residues. The V and J ends lost 5 bases and 2 bases, in that order; junction bases with no gene match: 6. Per the germline V gene, CDR1 is MDHEN and CDR2 is SYDVKM. The CDR3 nucleotides are TGTGCCAGCAGTGGGGACAGGGGTGAGGCCTACGAGCAGTACTTC. Protein: CASSGDRGEAYEQYF. Filled out from reference TRBV28 and TRBJ2-7, the complete variable domain reads DVKVTQSSRYLVKRTGEKVFLECVQDMDHENMFWYRQDPGLGLRLIYFSYDVKMKEKGDIPEGYSVSREKKERFSLILESASTNQTSMYLCASSGDRGEAYEQYFGPGTRLTVT.

The chain joins TRBV25-1 to TRBJ2-5, with D possibly being TRBD2 (5 bases). Germline-derived CDR1 and CDR2 are MGHDK and SYGVNS. V lost 3 bases to trimming and J lost 4 bases, with 15 bases between them. CDR3 size: 15 residues. Written as DNA, the CDR3 is TGTGCCAGCAGTGACACCCGGGGTTGGGGAGAGACCCAGTACTTC. Translating gives CASSDTRGWGETQYF.